The 8 T cell receptor beta chains below were found in one sample sequenced in a study of blood T cells in healthy people across ages. A second PCR, run for about 7 to 11 cycles, used a sample-barcoded 5' primer plus a J-beta primer mix. TCRdb re-derived calls from the 5' RACE reads in MiXCR, one entry per CDR3 protein. The repertoire has around 870,000 distinct CDR3 sequences, around 28% of them found once; the top ten carry 15% to 20%. Sequencing used blood. All receptors derive from a woman older than 75 in good health.

The chain uses TRBV12-5 and TRBJ2-7; 7 bases match TRBD1. The CDR3 loop spans 11 amino acids. CDR1 LGHNT and CDR2 FRNRAP come from the germline V gene. V gave up 5 bases and J gave up 11 bases; unmatched junction bases: 6. CDR3: CASGNGTDKYF. DNA of the CDR3: TGTGCTAGTGGTAACGGGACAGACAAGTACTTC.

This clonotype was counted many times. The chain carries TRBV6-5 and TRBJ2-1, with a tentative D call TRBD1 (6 bases). The CDR3 runs 15 residues. The germline CDR1 and CDR2 sequences are MNHEY and SVGAGI. V gave up 5 bases and J gave up 7 bases, with 18 bases separating them. This CDR3 reads CASSRTGLGGNEQFF. The CDR3 DNA is TGTGCCAGCAGTCGAACAGGGTTGGGCGGGAATGAGCAGTTCTTC.

The chain has TRBV7-2 and TRBJ2-7; D remains ambiguous. The CDR3 length is 16 residues. Germline V gene data show CDR1 as SGHTA and CDR2 as FQGNSA. Trimming removed 1 base from V and 1 base from J, with 14 bases in between. CDR3 bases: TGTGCCAGCAGCTTAGAACAGAGTCGCCGGTCCTACGAGCAGTACTTC. Translating it yields CASSLEQSRRSYEQYF.

This clonotype was seen repeatedly, ten times or more. The V and J genes are TRBV11-2 and TRBJ1-2; 12 bases are shared with TRBD1. The CDR3 runs 18 residues. The germline V gene encodes CDR1 SGHAT and CDR2 FQNNGV. The J segment lost 0 bases and the V segment lost 4 bases, leaving 9 bases of the junction unmatched. This chain's CDR3 is CASSSFRDRGPANYGYTF. Written as DNA, the CDR3 is TGTGCCAGCAGCTCCTTCCGGGACAGGGGGCCGGCTAACTATGGCTACACCTTC.

Comment on this clonotype: Given a much more abundant clone one base away, this may be a read error. The chain links TRBV3-1 to TRBJ2-5; 10 bases align to TRBD1. Germline values: CDR1 LGHDT, CDR2 YNNKEL (reference sequence). The CDR3 runs 17 residues. CDR3 DNA: TGTGCCAGCAGCCCAACCTTGACAGGGGGCGTCGCGAAGACCCAGAACTTC. This gives the protein CASSPTLTGGVAKTQNF.

The sample holds a few counts of this clonotype. This could be a read error, since a much larger clone is one nucleotide away. CDR3 in amino acids: CAIREGQDSYEQYF. DNA for the CDR3: TGTGCCATCAGGGAAGGACAGGATTCCTACGAGCAGTACTTC. This chain uses TRBV10-3 with TRBJ2-5; TRBD1 matches at 7 bases. Near its end, the DNA agrees better with TRBJ2-7, so the J call may be wrong. CDR3 length equals 14 residues. Germline V gene data show CDR1 as ENHRY and CDR2 as SYGVKD.

This clonotype has more than one count but fewer than ten. This rearrangement joins TRBV20-1 to TRBJ1-5, with 11 bases aligning to TRBD1. The CDR3 contains 16 residues. Germline loops: CDR1 DFQATT, CDR2 SNEGSKA (reference sequence). After removal of 5 bases from V and 2 bases from J, the junction contained 8 bases not matched to a gene. This CDR3 is CSARGQGVVGNQPQHF. The CDR3 DNA is TGCAGTGCTCGGGGACAGGGGGTGGTAGGCAATCAGCCCCAGCATTTT.

This clonotype was seen at least ten times. CDR3 sequence: CATSSRGAGDTQYF. As DNA, the CDR3 is TGTGCCACCAGCAGTCGGGGGGCAGGGGATACGCAGTATTTT. The chain uses TRBV15 and TRBJ2-3, with D perhaps matching TRBD2 (7 bases). The CDR3 covers 14 residues. Per germline, CDR1 LNHNV and CDR2 YYDKDF (reference sequence). Between the trimmed V and J ends, which lost 3 bases and 6 bases, there was a span of 13 bases.